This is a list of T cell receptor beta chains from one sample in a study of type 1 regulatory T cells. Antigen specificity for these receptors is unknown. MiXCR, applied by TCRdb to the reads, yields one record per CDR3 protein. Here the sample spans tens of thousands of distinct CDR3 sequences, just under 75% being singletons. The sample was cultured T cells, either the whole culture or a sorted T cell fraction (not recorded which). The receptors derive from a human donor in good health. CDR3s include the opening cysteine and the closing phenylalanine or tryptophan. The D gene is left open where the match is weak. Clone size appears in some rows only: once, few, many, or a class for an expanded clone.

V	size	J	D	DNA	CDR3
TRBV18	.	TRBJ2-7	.	TGTGCCAGCTCACTGACTGAAAACTACGAGCAGTACTTC	CASSLTENYEQYF
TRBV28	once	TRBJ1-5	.	TGTGCCAGCAGGGACACCTTAACCAGGGGGCCCCAGCATTTT	CASRDTLTRGPQHF
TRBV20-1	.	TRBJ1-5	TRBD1	TGCAGTGGTACAGGGGGCGCGGGGGGTCAGCCCCAGCATTTT	CSGTGGAGGQPQHF
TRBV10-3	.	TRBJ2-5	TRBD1	TGTGCCATCAGTGAGGACCGACAGGGGGGAGACCAGTACTTC	CAISEDRQGGDQYF
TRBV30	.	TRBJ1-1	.	TGTGCCTGGAGTACCAGGGTAGAAGCTTTCTTT	CAWSTRVEAFF
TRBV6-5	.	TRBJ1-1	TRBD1	TGTGCCAGCAGTTACTCGAAGGGGGCGGGAGCTTTCTTT	CASSYSKGAGAFF
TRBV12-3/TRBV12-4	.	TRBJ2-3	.	TGTGCCAGCACCAACTGGGGAGATACGCAGTATTTT	CASTNWGDTQYF
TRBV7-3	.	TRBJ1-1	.	TGTGCCAGCAGCTTCCAGGGAGGCACTGAAGCTTTCTTT	CASSFQGGTEAFF
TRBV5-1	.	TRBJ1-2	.	TGCGCCAGCAGCTCTAGGCGTGGGGAGCTAAACTATGGCTACACCTTC	CASSSRRGELNYGYTF
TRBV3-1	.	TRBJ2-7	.	TGTGCCAGCAGCCTGGGACGGCCTCTCTTGTTCGAGCAGTACTTC	CASSLGRPLLFEQYF
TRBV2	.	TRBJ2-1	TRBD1	TGTGCCAGCAGTGAAAACAGGGGTCTGGGGAATGAGCAGTTCTTC	CASSENRGLGNEQFF
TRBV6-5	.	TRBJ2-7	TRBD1	TGTGCCAGCAGTTACGTGCCGGGACAGAGCTACGAGCAGTACTTC	CASSYVPGQSYEQYF
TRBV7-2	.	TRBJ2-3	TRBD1	TGTGCCAGCAGCACGGGACAGCCGGCAGATACGCAGTATTTT	CASSTGQPADTQYF
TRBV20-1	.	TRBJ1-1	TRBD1	TGCAGTGCGCAACTAGGACAGGGGTACACTGAAGCTTTCTTT	CSAQLGQGYTEAFF
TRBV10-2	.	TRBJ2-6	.	TGCGCCAGCTCCTCTGGGGCCAACGTCCTGACTTTC	CASSSGANVLTF
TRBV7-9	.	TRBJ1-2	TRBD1	TGTGCCAACAGCTTCAACACCGGGACAGGGGTGTATGGCTACACCTTC	CANSFNTGTGVYGYTF
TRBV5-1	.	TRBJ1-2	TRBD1	TGCGCCAGCAGCTTGACAGGGGACTATGGCTACACCTTC	CASSLTGDYGYTF
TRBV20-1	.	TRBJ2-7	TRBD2	TGCAGTGCTAGAGGGGCCAGCGGGGGGGCCGTTTACGAGCAGTACTTC	CSARGASGGAVYEQYF
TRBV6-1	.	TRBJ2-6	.	TGTGCCAGCAGCGTAGAATCCTGGGCCAACGTCCTGACTTTC	CASSVESWANVLTF
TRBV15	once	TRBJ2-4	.	TGTGCCACCAGCAGAGGTGCCGGGGGCCGGGGCAAAAACATTCAGTACTTC	CATSRGAGGRGKNIQYF
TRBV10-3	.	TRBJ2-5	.	TGTGCCATTGGGGATCCCAGGGTTCCCCACATTTTC	CAIGDPRVPHIF
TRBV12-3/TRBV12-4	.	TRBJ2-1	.	TGTGCCAGCGCGGTAAAATCCTACAATGAGCAGTTCTTC	CASAVKSYNEQFF
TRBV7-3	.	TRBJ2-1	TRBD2	TGTGCCAGCAGCTTAACTAGCGGGGGGGCCGCCATCAATGAGCAGTTCTTC	CASSLTSGGAAINEQFF
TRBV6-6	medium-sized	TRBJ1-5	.	TGTGCCAGCAGCGGTGATAGGGGGAATAAGCATTTT	CASSGDRGNKHF
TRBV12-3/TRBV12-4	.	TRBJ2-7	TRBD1	TGTGCCAGCAGAGAAGGGGGCGTCAGCGATTACGAGCAGTACTTC	CASREGGVSDYEQYF
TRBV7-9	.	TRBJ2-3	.	TGTGCCAGCAGCTTACAGCGCCGGTCTAGCACAGATACGCAGTATTTT	CASSLQRRSSTDTQYF
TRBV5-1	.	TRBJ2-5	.	TGCGCCAGCTGCAGAGGCGGCCAAGAGACCCAGTACTTC	CASCRGGQETQYF
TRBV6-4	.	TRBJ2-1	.	TGTGCCAGCAGTGATCAGTTCCCTCCATACAATGAGCAGTTCTTC	CASSDQFPPYNEQFF
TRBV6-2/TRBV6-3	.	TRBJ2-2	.	TGTGCCAGCAGTTACACGAACACCGGGGAGCTGTTTTTT	CASSYTNTGELFF
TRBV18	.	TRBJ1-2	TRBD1	TGTGCCAGCTCACCTTCGGACAGGGGGACCTATGGCTACACCTTC	CASSPSDRGTYGYTF
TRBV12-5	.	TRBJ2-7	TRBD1	TGTGCTAGTGGCCGGGGACAGGGGGCGAACGAGCAGTACTTC	CASGRGQGANEQYF
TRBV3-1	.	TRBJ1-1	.	TGTGCCAGCGAAATGTCGGGTGGGACTGAAGCTTTCTTT	CASEMSGGTEAFF
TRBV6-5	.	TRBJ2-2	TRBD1	TGTGCCAGCAGTGTATCCGGGACAGCTAACACCGGGGAGCTGTTTTTT	CASSVSGTANTGELFF
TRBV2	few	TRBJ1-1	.	TGTGCCAGCAGTGAAGAGGGTTGGAACACTGAAGCTTTCTTT	CASSEEGWNTEAFF
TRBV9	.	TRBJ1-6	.	TGTGCCAGCAGCTCTCGGACGGATTCACCCCTCCACTTT	CASSSRTDSPLHF
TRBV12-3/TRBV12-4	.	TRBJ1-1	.	TGTGCCAGCAGCCCGGGACATCTCGGCGGGAACACTGAAGCTTTCTTT	CASSPGHLGGNTEAFF
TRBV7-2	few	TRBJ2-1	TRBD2	TGTGCCAGCAGCCCGACTAGCGGGGGGTACAATGAGCAGTTCTTC	CASSPTSGGYNEQFF
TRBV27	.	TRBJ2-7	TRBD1	TGTGCCAGCAGTCCTACGCGGACAGGGGGCTCCTACGAGCAGTACTTC	CASSPTRTGGSYEQYF
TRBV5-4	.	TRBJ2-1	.	TGTGCCAGCAGCACCTCCCTAGGGAATGAGCAGTTCTTC	CASSTSLGNEQFF
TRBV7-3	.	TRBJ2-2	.	TGTGCCAGCAGGGACACGGAGAACACCGGGGAGCTGTTTTTT	CASRDTENTGELFF
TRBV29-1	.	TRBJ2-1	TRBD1	TGCAGCGTTTCCGACAGGGGTGGGTACAATGAGCAGTTCTTC	CSVSDRGGYNEQFF
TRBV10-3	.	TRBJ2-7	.	TGTGCCATCAGTGGTAAGGACTCCCTGAGCTCCTACGAGCAGTACTTC	CAISGKDSLSSYEQYF
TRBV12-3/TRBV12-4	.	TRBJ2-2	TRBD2	TGTGCCAGCAGTCCGACTAGCGGGGCAGGGACCGGGGAGCTGTTTTTT	CASSPTSGAGTGELFF
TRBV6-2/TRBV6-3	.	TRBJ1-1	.	TGTGCCAGCAGTTACTTGGGGGGCGACGCTTTCTTT	CASSYLGGDAFF
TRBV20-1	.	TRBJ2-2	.	TGCAGTGCTAGGGCAGCGAACACCGGGGAGCTGTTTTTT	CSARAANTGELFF
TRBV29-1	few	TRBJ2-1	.	TGCAGCGTCGTGAGGACTGGTGAGCAGTTCTTC	CSVVRTGEQFF
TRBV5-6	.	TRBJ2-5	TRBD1	TGTGCCAGCAGCTTCCCTACAGGGGTCCAAGAGACCCATTACTTC	CASSFPTGVQETHYF
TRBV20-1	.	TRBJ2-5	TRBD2	TGCAGTGCTCCTATAGCGGGGGCTCAAGAGACCCAGTACTTC	CSAPIAGAQETQYF
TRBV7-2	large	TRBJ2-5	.	TGTGCCAGCAGCCAGGACGGAGGGGAGACCCAGTACTTC	CASSQDGGETQYF
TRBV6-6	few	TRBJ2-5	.	TGTGCCAGCAGATACAATAACCTAGTGGGAGAGACCCAGTACTTC	CASRYNNLVGETQYF